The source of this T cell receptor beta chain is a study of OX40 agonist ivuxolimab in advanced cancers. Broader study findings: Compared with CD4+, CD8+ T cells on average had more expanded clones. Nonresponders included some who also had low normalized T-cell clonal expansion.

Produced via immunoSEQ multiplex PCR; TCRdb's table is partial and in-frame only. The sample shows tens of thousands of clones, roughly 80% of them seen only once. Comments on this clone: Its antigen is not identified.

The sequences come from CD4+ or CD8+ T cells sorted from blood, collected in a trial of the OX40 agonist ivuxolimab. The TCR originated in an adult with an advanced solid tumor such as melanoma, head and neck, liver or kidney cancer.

DNA of the CDR3: TGCGCCAGCAGCCAAGCTAGTCACAATGAGCAGTTCTTC. Translation: CASSQASHNEQFF. This sequence joins TRBV4-1 and TRBJ2-1; no firm D call. CDR3 length: 13 amino acids. CDR1 and CDR2 (germline): MGHRA, YSYEKL. V gave up 1 base and J gave up 5 bases, with 6 bases separating them.